The following is a T cell receptor beta chain sequence with its context. This receptor's antigen is unknown. The record has no base qualities; no much larger clone is one base away. Library prep was done by the immunoSEQ multiplex PCR assay. For the multiplex PCR, a mixture combining 60 forward primers for TCR Vbeta segments and 13 reverse primers for TCR Jbeta segments was used. A multiplex PCR assay on genomic DNA amplified the CDR3 region of rearranged TCR beta genes. Amplified TCR beta libraries were sequenced as 87-base-pair reads on the Illumina HiSeq System. The original methods were these. A later analysis counted around 72 million unique TCR beta chains across the 550 to 750 repertoires, and 9.5 million to 11 million of these chains were shared by at least two donors. A nearest-neighbor algorithm error-corrected the raw reads and collapsed the reads into unique sequences, merging closely related sequences to remove PCR and sequencing errors. Alignment of CDR3 sequences to IMGT reference sequences was used to assign V, D and J gene segments. For a sequence to be retained, a match of at least six nucleotides was required to both a V gene segment and a J gene segment. A rearrangement counted as productive if the CDR3 had no stop codons and remained in frame with V and J, and every other rearrangement counted as non-productive. CDR3 was defined by IMGT convention, running from the second conserved V-encoded cysteine to the conserved J-encoded phenylalanine. In an earlier analysis of more than 550 of the donors, sequences lacking an unambiguous match to a single V gene segment were excluded. In an earlier analysis of several hundred of the donors, V segments were called functional above 56.7% productive rearrangements and were called segregating when the between-donor standard deviation exceeded 5%. A statistical classification framework was built for diagnosing cytomegalovirus status from the catalog of TCR beta chain sequences. In a later analysis, V and J genes were assigned by comparing TCR nucleotide sequences against IMGT/GENE-DB human TR gene sequences. In a later analysis, CDR3 sequences and most-parsimonious VDJ recombination scenarios were assigned using the TCRdist pipeline. In a later analysis, each TCR beta chain was defined by its CDR3 amino acid sequence together with its V-gene family, and reads lacking a unique V-gene family were excluded. In a later analysis, around 650 highly shared, low-generation-probability nucleotide sequences were removed to address suspected cross-contamination and a sequencing artifact. A later analysis calculated a clonal expansion index for each public chain from normalized within-repertoire ranks of inferred template counts. Generation probabilities in a later analysis came from a VDJ recombination model fitted to out-of-frame rearrangements, and those results were checked against IGoR. Hypergeometric tests were used in a later analysis to score TCR-TCR, TCR-HLA and TCR-CMV co-occurrence, with a repertoire-size bias correction applied to the TCR pairs. A later analysis estimated false discovery rates by permuting HLA or CMV assignments 20 times. A later analysis grouped co-occurring TCRs with DBSCAN, adding TCRdist sequence similarity when clustering within HLA-allele-positive subsets. For co-occurrence clustering, repertoires with fewer than 30,000 or more than 120,000 public chains were excluded, along with about five repertoires with anomalous nucleotide sharing. Sourced from immuneACCESS, this table was stored by TCRdb with only in-frame sequences that have V and J called. A share of the clones is absent; for the studies checked, an unresolved V gene accounts for under half, and the remainder has no known explanation. D and trimming were read from the DNA, whereas the V and J calls and clone size are those reported in that table. Recorded for this sample are 150,000 to 200,000 clones; about 85% of them occurred a single time. The ten largest clonotypes hold around 0.99% of the sample.

The germline V gene yields MGHRA for CDR1 and YSYEKL for CDR2. V and J are trimmed by 0 bases and 5 bases, and the gene matches miss 19 bases of the junction. The CDR3 runs 20 amino acids, cysteine and phenylalanine included. The CDR3 DNA has 60 bases and is translated from base 1. The sample belongs to a study of cytomegalovirus exposure and HLA in healthy donors (dated by TCRdb to between 2016 and 2019). In terms of the full investigation: An earlier analysis of roughly 500 of the donors reported around 280 Gb of sequence data and 95 million to 140 million unique TCR beta sequences obtained from roughly 170 million T cells. About 320 gigabases of sequencing data and approximately 93 million unique TCR sequences were included in an early release covering about 700 HLA-typed donors. Of the roughly 400 genotyped donors, around 81% fell in the genetic ancestry cluster associated with self-reported Caucasian donors. The aim of the study was to test whether cataloging public T cell receptors could identify signatures of past pathogen exposure. The study used immunosequencing to profile the T cell repertoires of about 670 subjects and linked those repertoires to cytomegalovirus serostatus. Besides the first cohort of some 670 subjects, a separate validation cohort made up of 120 different subjects was used. The study combined high-throughput TCR immunosequencing, statistical association of individual TCRs with disease status, and machine learning to predict cytomegalovirus infection status. In a later analysis, previously published TCR beta repertoires from 666 donors were re-analyzed and high-resolution HLA genotyping was added so that TCR occurrence patterns could be studied. Rather than drawing on any new phenotypic data, the later analysis identified candidate immune exposures from TCR beta sequences and the way those sequences occurred across donors. To decide whether each TCR beta V gene segment behaved as functional or pseudogenic, an earlier analysis of several hundred of the donors relied on high-throughput TCR beta sequencing. Donor age, sex, ethnicity and CMV serostatus were compiled together with the repertoire data. A later genetic analysis took genome-wide SNP genotypes for about 65% of the 666 donors and used that subset as a discovery cohort. All discovery cohort repertoires had been generated on a single sequencing platform. HLA typing included class I and class II loci at four-digit resolution. Typing coverage varied by locus: roughly 629-640 donors for A, B, C, DRB1 and DQB1; approximately 560 for DQA1; around 570 for DPA1; fewer than 480 for DPB1. Roughly five DR-DQ haplotypes were handled as single units for association and clustering because linkage in the cohort was strong. Among around 400 genotyped donors of the cohort, an average of 235,054 unique TCR beta nucleotide sequences were sequenced per donor, about a sixth of them non-productive.

Overall results and qualifications from the work: The classifier was reported to diagnose cytomegalovirus status with high specificity and sensitivity in both the original and validation cohorts. The 87-base-pair reads could not distinguish some IMGT-functional V segments, including TRBV6-2 and TRBV6-3, so those segments were excluded. A later genetic analysis associated a missense DCLRE1C variant with V-gene and J-gene trimming of TCR beta chains, and an independent cohort replicated the association. A total of roughly 160 TCR beta chains were listed by the study as associated with cytomegalovirus. In vitro tests confirmed that a few of the cytomegalovirus-associated TCR beta chains recognize cytomegalovirus antigens. A later analysis reported that several top co-occurrence clusters appeared linked to parvovirus B19, influenza, CMV and Epstein-Barr virus. A later analysis found that HLA-associated TCR beta chains were more clonally expanded and had lower generation probabilities than equally common non-associated chains. A later analysis found that TCR association rates varied across HLA loci, with DRB1 alleles showing the most associated TCRs and HLA-C alleles the fewest. Because some donors lacked HLA typing at each locus, the association tests relied only on the typed subset. The only immune exposure information available for the cohort was CMV serostatus. In an earlier analysis of some 640 of the donors, most TCR beta V segments were observed in productive rearrangements about 87% or about 30% of the time, broadly matching IMGT annotations. Specific HLA alleles were associated with 16,951 TCR beta sequences at a false discovery rate of 0.05 in a later analysis. Because counts were too low, about 18 rarely observed V segments, including chromosome 9 orphons, were left out of the earlier analysis of 500 to 750 of the donors. In this cohort, only TCR beta chains were sequenced, and detectable features were limited by the absence of alpha or paired-chain data. While some public TCRs were present in many individuals, most TCR sequences turned up only very rarely across donors. Correlated functional status among segregating V segments might reflect linkage disequilibrium, but an unknown experimental factor could not be ruled out. According to a later analysis, most CMV-associated TCR beta chains appeared to be HLA-restricted, and the HLA associations seemed to be driven largely by CMV exposure. Compared with the roughly 700-donor mean, donors in an Asian-associated ancestry cluster had fewer N-insertions in productive TCRs, according to a later genetic analysis. Strong co-occurrence of HLA alleles, especially DR and DQ, made assigning TCR associations to individual alleles difficult. Presence/absence analyses assumed roughly uniform sequencing depth across donors, an assumption that may not hold. According to the authors, the approach could potentially be generalized to other disease states and immunological phenotypes. A further reported finding was that TCR beta sequences accurately predicted the HLA-A and HLA-B alleles for most subjects in the first cohort. The sequencing pipeline was judged likely to have produced a cluster of highly shared sequence variants as a technical artifact.

The cohort comprised fewer than 700 healthy bone marrow donors. At the time of sampling, every cohort member was nominally healthy, though immune exposures that went unrecorded were likely present. The donor was CMV seronegative and was included in the group of several hundred seronegative cohort members. Each donor provided a peripheral blood sample, and peripheral blood mononuclear cells were used for TCR beta sequencing. Genomic DNA extraction from the blood cell samples was performed with the Qiagen DNeasy Blood Extraction Kit. The clonotype comes from a boy younger than 10 in good health and CMV-seronegative. Sequencing was performed on PBMCs. This chain joins TRBV4-1 to TRBJ2-5; the central 9 bases match TRBD2. The DNA is as follows: TGCGCCAGCAGCCAAGATCTTGGCGGGGGGGCCTGGCTTACAGGGGAGACCCAGTACTTC. Translation gives CASSQDLGGGAWLTGETQYF.